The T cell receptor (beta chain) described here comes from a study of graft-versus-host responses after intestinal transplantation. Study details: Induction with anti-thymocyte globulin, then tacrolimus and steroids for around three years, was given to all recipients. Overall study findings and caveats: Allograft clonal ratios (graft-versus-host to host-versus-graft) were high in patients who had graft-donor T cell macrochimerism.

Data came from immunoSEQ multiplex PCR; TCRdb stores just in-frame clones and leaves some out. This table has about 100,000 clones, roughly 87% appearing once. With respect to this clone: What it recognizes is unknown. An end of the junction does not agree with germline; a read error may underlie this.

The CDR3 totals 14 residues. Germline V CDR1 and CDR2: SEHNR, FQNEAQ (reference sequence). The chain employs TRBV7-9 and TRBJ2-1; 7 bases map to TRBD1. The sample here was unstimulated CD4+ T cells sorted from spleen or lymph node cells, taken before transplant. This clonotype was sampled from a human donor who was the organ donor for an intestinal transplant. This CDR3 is CASSSYLQGLRPLF. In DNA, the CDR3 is TGTGCCAGCAGCTCATATTTACAGGGGCTAAGACCTCTCTTC. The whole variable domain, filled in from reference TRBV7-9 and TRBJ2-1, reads DTGVSQNPRHKITKRGQNVTFRCDPISEHNRLYWYRQTLGQGPEFLTYFQNEAQLEKSRLLSDRFSAERPKGSFSTLEIQRTEQGDSAMYLCASSSYLQGLRPLFGPGTRLTVL.